A single sample is the source of the 11 T cell receptor beta chains below, sequenced in a study of shared clonotypes between healthy human individuals. Assay used: immunoSEQ multiplex PCR; TCRdb lists only in-frame clones, some missing. The table lists roughly 2.5 million clones, around nine tenths of them singletons. The specimen sequenced was naive CD4+ T cells sorted from blood. Sample subset: CD45RA+ positively selected. The receptors stem from a man in his late teens or twenties in good health.

The J gene is TRBJ1-6, the V gene TRBV2; possibly TRBD1 for D (6 bases). The ends were cut back, 6 bases at V and 5 bases at J, with 17 bases in the middle. The length of the CDR3 is 16 residues. The germline CDR1 and CDR2 sequences are SNHLY and FYNNEI. The CDR3 DNA follows: TGTGCCAGCAGGGTCTCCGGGACAAGGGATAATTCACCCCTCCACTTT. This translates into CASRVSGTRDNSPLHF.

This rearrangement joins TRBV6-6 to TRBJ1-4; 8 nucleotides align to TRBD1. V was pared by 8 bases and J by 7 bases, with 6 bases of the junction left unmatched. CDR3 length equals 13 residues. Per germline, CDR1 MNHNY and CDR2 SVGAGI (reference sequence). The CDR3 loop is CASVDRGSEKLFF. CDR3 bases: TGTGCCAGCGTAGACAGGGGTAGTGAAAAACTGTTTTTT.

This chain links TRBV7-9 with TRBJ2-1; 8 bases map to TRBD1. V lost 1 base to trimming and J lost 11 bases; unmatched junction nucleotides: 4. The germline CDR1 and CDR2 sequences are SEHNR and FQNEAQ (reference sequence). The CDR3 has 13 residues. For the CDR3, the DNA is TGTGCCAGCAGCTTAGAATGGGACAGGAAGCAGTTCTTC. Its protein is CASSLEWDRKQFF. Full variable domain (missing parts from reference TRBV7-9 and TRBJ2-1): DTGVSQNPRHKITKRGQNVTFRCDPISEHNRLYWYRQTLGQGPEFLTYFQNEAQLEKSRLLSDRFSAERPKGSFSTLEIQRTEQGDSAMYLCASSLEWDRKQFFGPGTRLTVL.

This clone was picked up one time. The CDR3 sequence is CASRIPSGQKYEQYF. The CDR3 DNA reads as TGTGCCAGCAGAATACCCTCGGGACAGAAATACGAGCAGTACTTC. The rearrangement links TRBV6-5 to TRBJ2-7; TRBD1 matches 7 bases. The CDR3 runs 15 residues. Germline CDR1 is MNHEY and CDR2 is SVGAGI. J was trimmed by 4 bases and V by 6 bases; bases with no gene match: 12.

The rearrangement joins TRBV25-1 to TRBJ1-4; unclear D gene. Trimming left V 6 bases short and J 8 bases short, with 13 bases between. The CDR3 length is 13 residues. Germline-derived CDR1 and CDR2 are MGHDK and SYGVNS. The DNA of the CDR3 is TGTGCCAGCAGGGCCCCTATAATAGAAAAACTGTTTTTT. Amino acid sequence: CASRAPIIEKLFF.

V usage is TRBV19 and J usage is TRBJ1-5; D remains ambiguous. The CDR3 has 16 residues. V lost 2 bases to trimming and J lost 0 bases, with 11 bases between them. The germline V gene encodes CDR1 LNHDA and CDR2 SQIVND (reference sequence). The CDR3 DNA is TGTGCCAGTAGTATAATCCTCGGGGTTAGCAATCAGCCCCAGCATTTT. Residues: CASSIILGVSNQPQHF.

The chain carries TRBV7-2 and TRBJ1-5, with no clear D. The CDR3 covers 15 residues. Germline CDR1 reads SGHTA; CDR2 reads FQGNSA. With 0 bases removed from V and 6 bases from J, the gap between germline ends came to 12 bases. The CDR3 DNA is TGTGCCAGCAGCTTAGCTGGGATTCCGAGTCAGCCCCAGCATTTT. This gives the protein CASSLAGIPSQPQHF.

The rearrangement joins TRBV18 to TRBJ2-5, with 10 bases lining up with TRBD2. This CDR3 is 16 amino acids long. Germline-derived CDR1 and CDR2 are KGHSH and LQKENI. V shed 6 bases and J 0 bases; nucleotides not matched to a gene: 7. For the CDR3, the DNA is TGTGCCAGCTCGCTCACTAGCGGGACGTACCAAGAGACCCAGTACTTC. Protein sequence: CASSLTSGTYQETQYF.

This clone was observed a single time. The chain couples TRBV19 to TRBJ2-7; TRBD1 agrees at 8 bases. The CDR3 runs 15 residues. CDR1 and CDR2 (germline): LNHDA, SQIVND (reference sequence). V gave up 5 bases and J gave up 0 bases; unmatched junction bases: 6. The CDR3 nucleotides read TGTGCCAGTAGTCCACAGGGGGTAGCCTCCTACGAGCAGTACTTC. This gives the protein CASSPQGVASYEQYF.

This clone was counted once. The chain couples TRBV19 to TRBJ2-3, with 12 bases matching TRBD2. The CDR3 runs 16 residues. Unmatched junction bases numbered 5, after V lost 5 bases and J lost 2 bases. Germline assignment: CDR1 LNHDA and CDR2 SQIVND (reference sequence). The CDR3: CASSSRLAGVTDTQYF. CDR3 coding DNA: TGTGCCAGTAGTTCACGACTAGCGGGGGTCACAGATACGCAGTATTTT.

The chain carries TRBV2 and TRBJ2-1, with no clear D. V lost 7 bases and J lost 6, with 13 bases in between. The CDR3 totals 13 residues. Germline V gene lookup returns CDR1 SNHLY and CDR2 FYNNEI. CDR3 DNA sequence: TGTGCCAGCAATTATCATATAGGCAATGAGCAGTTCTTC. Amino acids: CASNYHIGNEQFF.